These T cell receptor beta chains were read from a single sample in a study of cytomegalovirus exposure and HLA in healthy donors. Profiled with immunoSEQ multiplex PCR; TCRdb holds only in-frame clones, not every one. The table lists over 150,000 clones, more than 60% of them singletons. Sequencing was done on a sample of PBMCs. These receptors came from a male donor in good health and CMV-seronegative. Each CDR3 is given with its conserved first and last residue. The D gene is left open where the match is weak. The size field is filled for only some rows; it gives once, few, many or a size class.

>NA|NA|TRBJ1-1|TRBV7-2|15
CASSLEVGASTEAFF
TGTGCCAGCAGCTTAGAGGTAGGGGCCAGCACTGAAGCTTTCTTT
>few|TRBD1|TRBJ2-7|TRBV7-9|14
CASSLAGTGNEQYF
TGTGCCAGCAGCTTAGCGGGGACAGGAAACGAGCAGTACTTC
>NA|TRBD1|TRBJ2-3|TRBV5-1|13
CASKGTGVDTQYF
TGCGCCAGCAAAGGGACAGGAGTAGATACGCAGTATTTT
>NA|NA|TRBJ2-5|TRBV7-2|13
CASSPTHQETQYF
TGTGCCAGCAGCCCAACTCATCAAGAGACCCAGTACTTC
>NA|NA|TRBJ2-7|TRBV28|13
CASSRQGPREQYF
TGTGCCAGCAGCCGCCAGGGCCCCCGCGAGCAGTACTTC
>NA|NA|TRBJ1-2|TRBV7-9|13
CASSSQNRDGYTF
TGTGCCAGCAGCTCACAAAACAGGGATGGCTACACCTTC
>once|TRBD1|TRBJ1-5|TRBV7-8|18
CASSTRQGAGYSNQPQHF
TGTGCCAGCAGCACGCGACAGGGTGCGGGCTATAGCAATCAGCCCCAGCATTTT
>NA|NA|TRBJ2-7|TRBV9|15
CASSAFGGPAGEQYF
TGTGCCAGCAGCGCCTTCGGCGGCCCGGCGGGAGAGCAGTACTTC
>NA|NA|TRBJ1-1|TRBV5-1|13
CASSLTGRTEAFF
TGCGCCAGCAGCTTAACGGGGAGGACTGAAGCTTTCTTT
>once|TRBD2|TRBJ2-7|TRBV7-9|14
CASSFRGAGNEQYF
TGTGCCAGCAGTTTTAGGGGAGCGGGGAACGAGCAGTACTTC
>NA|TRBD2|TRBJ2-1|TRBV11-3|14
CASSSGLAGGEQFF
TGTGCCAGCAGCTCGGGACTAGCGGGGGGGGAGCAGTTCTTC
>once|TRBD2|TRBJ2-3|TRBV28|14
CASTVGLSTDTQYF
TGTGCCAGCACGGTGGGACTAAGCACAGATACGCAGTATTTT
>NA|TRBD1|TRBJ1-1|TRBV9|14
CASSPGQGIWEAFF
TGTGCCAGCAGCCCGGGACAGGGGATCTGGGAAGCTTTCTTT
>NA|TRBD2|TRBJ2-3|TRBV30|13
CAWSGGGTDTQYF
TGTGCCTGGAGCGGGGGGGGCACAGATACGCAGTATTTT
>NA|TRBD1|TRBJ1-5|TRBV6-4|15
CASSPDRGSNQPQHF
TGTGCCAGCAGCCCAGACAGGGGAAGCAATCAGCCCCAGCATTTT
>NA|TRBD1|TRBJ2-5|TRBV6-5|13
CATRTGPQETQYF
TGTGCCACCCGGACAGGGCCTCAAGAGACCCAGTACTTC
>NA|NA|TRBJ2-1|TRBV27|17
CASTPGHQRLIVNEQFF
TGTGCCAGCACGCCTGGCCACCAGCGGCTAATCGTGAATGAGCAGTTCTTC
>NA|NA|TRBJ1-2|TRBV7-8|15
CASSLEQQGGAGYTF
TGTGCCAGCAGCTTAGAGCAACAGGGAGGGGCTGGCTACACCTTC
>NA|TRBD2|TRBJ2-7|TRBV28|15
CAASLRAGGGVEQYF
TGTGCCGCATCCCTCCGAGCGGGAGGTGGGGTCGAGCAGTACTTC
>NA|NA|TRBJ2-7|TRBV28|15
CASSAQQGHLYEQYF
TGTGCCAGCAGTGCCCAGCAGGGCCACCTCTACGAGCAGTACTTC
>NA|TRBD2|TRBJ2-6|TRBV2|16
CASRKREYSGANVLTF
TGTGCTAGCAGAAAGCGGGAGTACTCTGGGGCCAACGTCCTGACTTTC
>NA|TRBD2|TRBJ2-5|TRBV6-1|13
CASGERGQETQYF
TGTGCCAGCGGGGAGCGGGGACAAGAGACCCAGTACTTC
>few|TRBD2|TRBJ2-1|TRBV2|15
CASSQRGGSYNEQFF
TGTGCCAGCAGCCAGCGGGGGGGCTCCTACAATGAGCAGTTCTTC
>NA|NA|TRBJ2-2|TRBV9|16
CASSVGTDANTGELFF
TGTGCCAGCAGCGTAGGGACAGATGCGAACACCGGGGAGCTGTTTTTT
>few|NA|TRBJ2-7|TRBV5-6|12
CASSSSSYEQYF
TGTGCCAGCAGCTCTAGCTCCTACGAGCAGTACTTC
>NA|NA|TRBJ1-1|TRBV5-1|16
CASSLARATNWTEAFF
TGCGCCAGCAGCTTGGCCAGGGCCACGAACTGGACTGAAGCTTTCTTT
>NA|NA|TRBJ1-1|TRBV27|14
CASSPPGGYTEAFF
TGTGCCAGCAGTCCCCCCGGGGGGTACACTGAAGCTTTCTTT
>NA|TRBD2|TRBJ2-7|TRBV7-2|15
CASSPGGLAGDEQYF
TGTGCCAGCAGCCCCGGGGGGCTAGCGGGAGACGAGCAGTACTTC
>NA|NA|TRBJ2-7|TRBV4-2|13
CASSPGGAYEQYF
TGTGCCAGCAGCCCCGGCGGGGCCTACGAGCAGTACTTC
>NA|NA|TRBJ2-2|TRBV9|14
CASSASTNTGELFF
TGTGCCAGCAGCGCCTCTACGAACACCGGGGAGCTGTTTTTT
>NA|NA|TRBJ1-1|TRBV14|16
CASSQEVTVMNTEAFF
TGTGCCAGCAGCCAAGAGGTTACAGTCATGAACACTGAAGCTTTCTTT
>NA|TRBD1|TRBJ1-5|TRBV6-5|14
CASRPTGARQPQHF
TGTGCCAGCAGGCCCACAGGGGCGAGGCAGCCCCAGCATTTT
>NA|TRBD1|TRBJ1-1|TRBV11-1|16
CASSFNTGATNTEAFF
TGTGCCAGCAGCTTCAATACAGGGGCTACGAACACTGAAGCTTTCTTT
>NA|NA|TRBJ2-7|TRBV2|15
CASSGFGQVSYEQYF
TGTGCCAGCAGTGGTTTTGGGCAGGTCTCCTACGAGCAGTACTTC
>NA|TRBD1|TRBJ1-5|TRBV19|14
CASSGQGAYQLQHF
TGTGCCAGTAGTGGACAGGGGGCATATCAGCTCCAGCATTTT
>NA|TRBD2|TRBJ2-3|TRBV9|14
CASSLAGVADTQYF
TGTGCCAGCTCCCTCGCGGGGGTCGCAGATACGCAGTATTTT
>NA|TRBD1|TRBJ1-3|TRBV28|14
CASIDQGAGNTIYF
TGTGCCAGCATCGACCAGGGGGCTGGAAACACCATATATTTT
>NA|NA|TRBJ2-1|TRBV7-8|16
CASSLLPASSYNEQFF
TGTGCCAGCAGCTTATTACCCGCCAGCTCCTACAATGAGCAGTTCTTC
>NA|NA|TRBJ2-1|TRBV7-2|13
CASSLNLDNEQFF
TGTGCCAGCAGCTTAAATCTCGACAATGAGCAGTTCTTC
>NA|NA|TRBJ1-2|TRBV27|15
CASSTKGYDSYGYTF
TGTGCCAGCAGTACCAAGGGGTATGATAGCTATGGCTACACCTTC
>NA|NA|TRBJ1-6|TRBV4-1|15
CASSLQQITNSPLHF
TGCGCCAGCAGCCTCCAACAGATTACTAATTCACCCCTCCACTTT
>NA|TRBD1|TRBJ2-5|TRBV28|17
CASSLLGGTGDRETQYF
TGTGCCAGCAGTCTACTGGGAGGGACAGGGGACCGAGAGACCCAGTACTTC
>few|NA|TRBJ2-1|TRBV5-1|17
CASSLFPPESSYNEQFF
TGCGCCAGCAGCTTGTTCCCCCCGGAGAGCTCCTACAATGAGCAGTTCTTC
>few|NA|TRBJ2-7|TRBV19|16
CASSRGPIQSSYEQYF
TGTGCCAGTAGTAGGGGCCCCATACAGAGCTCCTACGAGCAGTACTTC
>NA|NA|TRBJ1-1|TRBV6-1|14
CASSTSSVEGGAFF
TGTGCCAGCAGTACCAGCTCCGTCGAGGGGGGGGCTTTCTTT
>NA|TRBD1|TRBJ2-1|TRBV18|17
CASSPTQQGRIRGEQFF
TGTGCCAGCTCACCAACGCAACAGGGGAGAATTAGGGGTGAGCAGTTCTTC
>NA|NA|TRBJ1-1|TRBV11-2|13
CASSLQSLYEAFF
TGTGCCAGCAGCTTACAAAGCTTGTATGAAGCTTTCTTT
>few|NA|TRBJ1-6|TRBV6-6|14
CASSYRGEESPLHF
TGTGCCAGCAGTTACCGGGGGGAGGAATCACCCCTCCACTTT